This T cell receptor beta chain came from a study of T cells after yellow fever vaccination (dated by TCRdb to between 2018 and 2020). Regarding the study in general: The SMART-Seq v4 Ultra Low Input RNA kit was used to prepare libraries from fractions with low cell numbers. Bulk TCR alpha and beta repertoires were sequenced longitudinally to track T-cell clones before and after primary and booster YFV17D yellow fever vaccination. Two healthy male donors, one aged 18 to 30 and one aged 30 to 40 years, were included in the cohort. Blood samples were taken at several timepoints before and after primary and secondary immunization, and bulk PBMC replicates and cell subsets were isolated.

The full study reports these points: Most clones expanded after primary vaccination (about 95% of CD4 and around 88% of CD8) were re-detected after the booster, suggesting that broad memory maintenance occurred. FACS-sorted repertoires could contain abundant contaminating clonotypes from the bulk population, so computational filtering was required. The secondary T-cell response was found to be weaker but faster than the primary response, with a peak reached on day 5 rather than on day 15. Because the study included only a couple of donors, the extent to which the findings can be generalized is limited. A small fraction of clonotypes showed up in both the CD4 and CD8 compartments, probably as a result of convergent recombination.

This clonotype was seen only a few times. What this receptor recognizes is not known. No base qualities exist here, and no much larger clone lies one base off it. Synthesis of TCR cDNA relied on 5'RACE template switching, a step that introduced a universal primer site along with unique molecular identifiers. cDNA synthesis was primed from both the TCR alpha and TCR beta constant segments. Library amplification used two PCR steps, and the second PCR step added sample barcodes and sequencing adapters. Sequencing of libraries was performed on Illumina HiSeq 2500 (2x100 bp) or NovaSeq (2x150 bp). Under the source paper's analysis protocol: MIGEC was used to demultiplex reads and collapse the reads into UMI consensus sequences, and MiXCR was used for V(D)J alignment. Vaccine-responding clonotypes were defined with edgeR using replicate PBMC samples, requiring FDR below 0.01 and a log2 fold change above 5 up to day 15. CD4 or CD8 identity was assigned to each bulk clonotype according to whether the clonotype was present at higher abundance in the sequenced CD4 repertoire or the sequenced CD8 repertoire. Using fastp trimming at Q25 and MiXCR clonotype assembly, TCRdb reanalyzed the public sequencing data and kept in-frame beta chains. Identical CDR3 protein sequences are pooled into one entry, listed with their most common genes and DNA. TCRdb, not the authors, supplied the V and J calls. The sample yields under 300,000 distinct CDR3 sequences; roughly 7.2% were counted once. The top ten hold roughly 0.9% of the sample.

The sample's treatment or condition label, in plain terms: live attenuated yellow fever vaccine strain. PBMCs were isolated from peripheral blood using a standard Ficoll-Paque protocol. CD4 and CD8 T-cell fractions were isolated with Dynabeads CD4 and CD8 positive selection kits. TriZol was used to extract RNA from bulk PBMCs, CD4 and CD8 fractions, and dextramer-positive and dextramer-negative fractions. V and J are trimmed by 5 bases and 0 bases, and the gene matches miss 3 bases of the junction. The CDR3 covers 14 residues, taking in both the cysteine and the phenylalanine. Just the 42-base CDR3 DNA is kept, in frame starting at base 1.

The source of this sequence is a man under 40 who received the YFV17D yellow fever vaccine. The rearranged chain carries TRBV12-3 or TRBV12-4 and TRBJ1-1; 7 bases in the junction line up with TRBD1. This specimen was CD4+ T cells sorted from PBMCs, taken 15 days after the yellow fever booster vaccination. In nucleotide form, the sequence is TGTGCCAGCAGTCCAGGGGGGATGAACACTGAAGCTTTCTTT. The encoded protein is CASSPGGMNTEAFF.